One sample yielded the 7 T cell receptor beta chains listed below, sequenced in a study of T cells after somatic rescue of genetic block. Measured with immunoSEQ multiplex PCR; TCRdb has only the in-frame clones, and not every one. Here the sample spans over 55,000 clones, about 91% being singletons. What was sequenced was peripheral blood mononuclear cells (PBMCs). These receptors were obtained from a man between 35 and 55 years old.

The CDR3 loop is CARPSLGGDSQVSVPEAFF. DNA for the CDR3: TGTGCCAGGCCTTCCCTCGGTGGAGACTCTCAAGTGTCCGTCCCTGAAGCTTTCTTT. The J gene is TRBJ1-1, the V gene TRBV19; D is unresolved. The germline V gene has CDR1 LNHDA and CDR2 SQIVND (reference sequence). The length of the CDR3 is 19 residues. The V end was cut by 9 bases, the J end by 6 bases, with 35 bases between.

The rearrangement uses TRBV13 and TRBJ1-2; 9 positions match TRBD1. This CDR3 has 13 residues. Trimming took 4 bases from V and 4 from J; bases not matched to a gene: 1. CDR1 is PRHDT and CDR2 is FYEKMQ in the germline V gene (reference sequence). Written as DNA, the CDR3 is TGTGCCAGCAGCTGGGACAGGGCCTATGGCTACACCTTC. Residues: CASSWDRAYGYTF.

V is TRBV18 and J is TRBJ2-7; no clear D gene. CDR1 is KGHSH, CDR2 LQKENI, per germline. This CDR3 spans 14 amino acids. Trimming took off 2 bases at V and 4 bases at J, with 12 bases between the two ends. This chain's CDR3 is CASSPGIGGYEQYF. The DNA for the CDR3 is TGTGCCAGCTCACCAGGGATAGGTGGGTACGAGCAGTACTTC.

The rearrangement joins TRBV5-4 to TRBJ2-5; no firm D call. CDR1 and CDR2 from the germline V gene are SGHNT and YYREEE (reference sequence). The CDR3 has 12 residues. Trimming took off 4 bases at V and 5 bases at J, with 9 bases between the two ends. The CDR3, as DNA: TGTGCCAGCAGCCCCAAAGGGGAGACCCAGTACTTC. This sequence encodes CASSPKGETQYF.

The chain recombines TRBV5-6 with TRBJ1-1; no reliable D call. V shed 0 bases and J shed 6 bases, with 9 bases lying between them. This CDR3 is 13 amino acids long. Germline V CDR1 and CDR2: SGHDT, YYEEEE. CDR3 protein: CASSLGGSPEAFF. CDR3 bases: TGTGCCAGCAGCTTGGGGGGATCCCCTGAAGCTTTCTTT.

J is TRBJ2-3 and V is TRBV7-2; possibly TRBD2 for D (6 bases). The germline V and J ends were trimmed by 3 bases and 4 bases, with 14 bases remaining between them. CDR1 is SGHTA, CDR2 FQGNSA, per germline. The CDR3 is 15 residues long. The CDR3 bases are TGTGCCAGCAGCTTTGAGTCGCTAGCGTCAGATACGCAGTATTTT. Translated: CASSFESLASDTQYF.

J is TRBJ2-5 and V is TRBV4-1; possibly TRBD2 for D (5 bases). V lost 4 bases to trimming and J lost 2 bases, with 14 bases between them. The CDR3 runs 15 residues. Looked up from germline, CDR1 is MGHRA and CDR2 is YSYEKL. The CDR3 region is CASSPRTRPQETQYF. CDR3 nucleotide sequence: TGCGCCAGCAGCCCTCGGACTCGACCACAAGAGACCCAGTACTTC.